This note documents a single T cell receptor (beta chain) sequence. CDR1 is MNHEY and CDR2 is SVGEGT in the germline V gene. This CDR3 contains 13 residues. Trimming stripped 2 bases from V and 5 bases from J, with 9 bases between. The data were taken from a study of blood T cell repertoires in COVID-19. Across the whole study: The United States, Italy and Spain provided the acute and convalescent COVID-19 samples. T cells, B-cell-depleted T cells, or PBMCs provided the cDNA or gDNA that served as material.

In the authors' methods: The assay estimated nucleated cells by amplifying reference gene primers. Sequencing was performed with immunoSEQ multiplex PCR; in TCRdb, only in-frame clones are kept and a portion is missing. The DNA gave D and trimming, while V, J and clone size come from that table. This sample has almost 200,000 clones, with about nine tenths found just once. Sequenced material: peripheral blood. This receptor was obtained from an older woman with acute or convalescent COVID-19. V gene TRBV6-2 or TRBV6-3 combines with J gene TRBJ1-1, with TRBD1 as a possible D gene (6 bases). CDR3 DNA: TGTGCCAGCAGTTACCTAGGACAGACTGAAGCTTTCTTT. This gives the protein CASSYLGQTEAFF.